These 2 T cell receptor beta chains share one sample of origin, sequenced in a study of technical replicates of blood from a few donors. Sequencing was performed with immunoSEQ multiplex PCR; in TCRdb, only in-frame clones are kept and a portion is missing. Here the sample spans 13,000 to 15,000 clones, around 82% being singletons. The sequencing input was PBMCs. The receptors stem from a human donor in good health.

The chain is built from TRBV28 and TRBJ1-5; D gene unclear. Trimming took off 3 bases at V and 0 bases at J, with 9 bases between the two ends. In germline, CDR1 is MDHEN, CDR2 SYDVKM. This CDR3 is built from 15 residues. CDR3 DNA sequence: TGTGCCAGCAGTTTGCCTCAGTATAGCAATCAGCCCCAGCATTTT. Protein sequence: CASSLPQYSNQPQHF.

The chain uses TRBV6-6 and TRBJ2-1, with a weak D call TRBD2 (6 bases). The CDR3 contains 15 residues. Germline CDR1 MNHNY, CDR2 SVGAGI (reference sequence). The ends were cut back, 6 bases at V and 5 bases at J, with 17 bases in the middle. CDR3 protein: CASSQRNSGNNEQFF. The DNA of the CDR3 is TGTGCCAGCAGCCAGCGGAATAGCGGCAACAATGAGCAGTTCTTC.